This T cell receptor beta chain originates from a study of technical replicates of blood from several donors. The CDR3 spans 15 residues. Germline loops: CDR1 MGHRA, CDR2 YSYEKL. V lost 3 bases, J lost 15 bases, and 12 bases stayed unmatched. TCRdb keeps only in-frame clones here, not all; method: immunoSEQ multiplex PCR. The data contain around 62,000 clones, roughly 98% of them seen just once; the ten biggest clones take up roughly 0.17%. This clonotype originated in a human donor in good health. Sequencing input: T cells isolated from PBMCs. The J gene is TRBJ1-6, the V gene TRBV4-1; 9 bases fit TRBD1. CDR3 in DNA: TGCGCCAGCAGCCACGTCGGGCGCCGGGACAGGGACCTCCACTTT. As protein: CASSHVGRRDRDLHF.